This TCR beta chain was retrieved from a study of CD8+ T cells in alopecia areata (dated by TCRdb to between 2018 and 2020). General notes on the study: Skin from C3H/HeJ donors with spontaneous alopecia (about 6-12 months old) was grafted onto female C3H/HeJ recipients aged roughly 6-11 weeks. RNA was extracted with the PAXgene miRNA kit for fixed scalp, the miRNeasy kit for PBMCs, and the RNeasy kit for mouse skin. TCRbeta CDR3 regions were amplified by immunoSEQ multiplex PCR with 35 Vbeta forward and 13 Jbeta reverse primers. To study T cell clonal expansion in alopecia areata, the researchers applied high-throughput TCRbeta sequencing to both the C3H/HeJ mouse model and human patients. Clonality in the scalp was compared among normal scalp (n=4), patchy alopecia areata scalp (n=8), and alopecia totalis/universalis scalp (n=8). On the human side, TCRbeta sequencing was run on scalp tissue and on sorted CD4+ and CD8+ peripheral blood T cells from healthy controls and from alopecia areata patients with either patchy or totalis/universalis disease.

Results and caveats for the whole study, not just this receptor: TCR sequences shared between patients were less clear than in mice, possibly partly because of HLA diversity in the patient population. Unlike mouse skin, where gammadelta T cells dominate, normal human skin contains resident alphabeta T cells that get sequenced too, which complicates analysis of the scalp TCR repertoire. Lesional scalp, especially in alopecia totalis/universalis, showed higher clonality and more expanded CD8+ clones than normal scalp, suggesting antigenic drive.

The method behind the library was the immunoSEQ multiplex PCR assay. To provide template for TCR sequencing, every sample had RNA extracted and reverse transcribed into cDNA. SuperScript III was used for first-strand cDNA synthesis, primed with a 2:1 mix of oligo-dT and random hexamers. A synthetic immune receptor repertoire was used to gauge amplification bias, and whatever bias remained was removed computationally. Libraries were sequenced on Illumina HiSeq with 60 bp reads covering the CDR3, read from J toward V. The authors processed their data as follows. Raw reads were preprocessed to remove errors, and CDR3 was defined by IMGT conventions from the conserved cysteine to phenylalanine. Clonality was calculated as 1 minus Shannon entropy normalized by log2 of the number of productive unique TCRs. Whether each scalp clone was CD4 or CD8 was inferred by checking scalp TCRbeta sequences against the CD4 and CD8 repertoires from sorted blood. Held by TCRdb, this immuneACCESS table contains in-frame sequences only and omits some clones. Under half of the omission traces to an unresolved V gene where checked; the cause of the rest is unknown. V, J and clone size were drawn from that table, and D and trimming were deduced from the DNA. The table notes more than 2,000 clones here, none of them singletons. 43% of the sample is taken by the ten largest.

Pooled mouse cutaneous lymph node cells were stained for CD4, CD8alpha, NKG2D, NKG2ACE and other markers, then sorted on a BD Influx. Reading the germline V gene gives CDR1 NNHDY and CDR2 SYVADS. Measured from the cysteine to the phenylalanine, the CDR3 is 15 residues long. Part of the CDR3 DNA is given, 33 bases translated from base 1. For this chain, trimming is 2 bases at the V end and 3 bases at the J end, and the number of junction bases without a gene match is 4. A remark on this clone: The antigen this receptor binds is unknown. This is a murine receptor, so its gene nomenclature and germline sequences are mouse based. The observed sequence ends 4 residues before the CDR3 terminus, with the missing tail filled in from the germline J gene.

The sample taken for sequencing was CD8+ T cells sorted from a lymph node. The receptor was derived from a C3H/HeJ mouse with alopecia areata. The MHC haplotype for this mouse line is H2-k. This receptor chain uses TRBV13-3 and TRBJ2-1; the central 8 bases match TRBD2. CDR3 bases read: TGTGCCAGCAGTGACTGGGGGGATGGCTATGCT. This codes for CASSDWGDGYA. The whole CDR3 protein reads CASSDWGDGYAEQFF.